The present TCR beta chain was sequenced within a study of blood T cell repertoires in COVID-19. Study context: Samples of COVID-19 (acute and convalescent) were obtained from the United States, Italy and Spain. The analysed material was cDNA or gDNA that came from T cells, B-cell-depleted T cells, or PBMCs.

Original handling: Researchers report that nucleated cell counts were estimated from reference gene primer amplification. TCRdb's copy holds only in-frame clones and misses some; the assay was immunoSEQ multiplex PCR. V, J and clone size are taken as reported in that table, and D and trimming were inferred from the DNA itself. Seen here are about 120,000 clones, approximately 80% observed once, and the top ten hold 7.9%. The sample was peripheral blood. The clonotype originates from a human donor in a cohort sampled during active COVID-19.

The CDR3 here is CASSLEGAGQPQHF. In DNA, the CDR3 is TGCGCCAGCAGCTTGGAAGGGGCAGGTCAGCCCCAGCATTTT. The genes are TRBV5-1 and TRBJ1-5, with a tentative D call TRBD1 (5 bases). The CDR3 is made up of 14 amino acids. The ends were cut back, 0 bases at V and 6 bases at J, with 10 bases in the middle. Germline values: CDR1 SGHRS, CDR2 YFSETQ.